Shown below are 16 T cell receptor beta chains from a single sample sequenced in a study of T cell responses to AZD1222 COVID-19 vaccine. The repertoire was sequenced with immunoSEQ multiplex PCR; TCRdb's copy has only in-frame clones and lacks some. The sample has some 200,000 clones, 85% to 95% seen once. The input for sequencing was peripheral blood, taken on day 0 of AZD1222 vaccination. All receptors derive from an adult in good health.

This clone was seen a handful of times. The genes are TRBV10-2 and TRBJ2-1; TRBD1 might be the D (6 bases). The CDR3 totals 17 residues. Trimming pared 4 bases from V and 1 base from J, leaving 17 bases between. The germline CDR1 and CDR2 sequences are WSHSY and SAAADI. The CDR3 DNA sequence: TGCGCCAGCAGTGGGGCACGGACAGCCACTTCCTACAATGAGCAGTTCTTC. Protein sequence: CASSGARTATSYNEQFF.

V and J are TRBV5-5 and TRBJ2-1, with a possible D match to TRBD2 (6 bases). Trimming left V 5 bases short and J 9 bases short, with 15 bases between. Germline V gene data show CDR1 as SGHKS and CDR2 as YYEKEE (reference sequence). The CDR3 is 13 residues long. CDR3 sequence reads: CASSLTRPSEQFF. The CDR3 coding sequence is TGTGCCAGCAGTTTGACTAGACCGTCTGAGCAGTTCTTC.

J is TRBJ1-1 and V is TRBV7-9, with no clear D. The germline V and J ends were trimmed by 5 bases and 0 bases, with 7 bases remaining between them. This CDR3 spans 13 amino acids. The germline CDR1 and CDR2 sequences are SEHNR and FQNEAQ (reference sequence). Written as DNA, the CDR3 is TGTGCCAGCAGCACGGCTCTGAACACTGAAGCTTTCTTT. Protein product: CASSTALNTEAFF.

V usage is TRBV10-3 and J usage is TRBJ1-4, with D uncertain. The CDR3 consists of 14 residues. V was shortened by 3 bases and J by 6 bases, with 11 bases between the two germline ends. CDR1 is ENHRY and CDR2 is SYGVKD in the germline V gene. In nucleotides, the CDR3 is TGTGCCATCAGTGACGAGGCAGATTATGAAAAACTGTTTTTT. This gives the protein CAISDEADYEKLFF.

This chain links TRBV7-8 with TRBJ1-1; D is perhaps TRBD1 (6 bases). The CDR3 is made up of 16 amino acids. Germline V gives CDR1 SGHVS, CDR2 FQNEAQ. Trimming removed 3 bases from V and 11 bases from J, with 25 bases in between. The CDR3 spells CASSFHGSISGQVAFF. The CDR3 nucleotides are TGTGCCAGCAGCTTTCATGGGAGCATCTCGGGACAAGTGGCTTTCTTT.

V is TRBV6-2 or TRBV6-3 and J is TRBJ2-4; D might be TRBD1 (5 bases). V lost 0 bases, J lost 3 bases, and 9 bases lay in between. From germline, CDR1 is MNHEY and CDR2 SVGEGT. This CDR3 is 15 amino acids long. CDR3 residues: CASSYSDTDKNIQYF. DNA of the CDR3: TGTGCCAGCAGTTACTCGGACACGGACAAAAACATTCAGTACTTC.

The rearrangement joins TRBV3-1 (or the pseudogene TRBV3-2) to TRBJ2-3; D gene unclear. Looked up from germline, CDR1 is LGHDT and CDR2 is YNNKEL (reference sequence). This CDR3 contains 15 residues. Trimming removed 1 base from V and 2 bases from J, with 10 bases in between. The CDR3 nucleotides read TGTGCCAGCAGCCAAGCCTGGCTCCTCACAGATACGCAGTATTTT. It yields the protein CASSQAWLLTDTQYF.

The chain is built from TRBV5-1 and TRBJ1-2; the match to TRBD1 covers 10 bases. Germline V gene sequence: CDR1 SGHRS, CDR2 YFSETQ. This CDR3 is 16 amino acids long. Losses at the gene ends were 4 bases for V and 2 bases for J; bases not matched to a gene: 8. CDR3 loop: CASSPTGQGLNYGYTF. The CDR3 nucleotides are TGCGCCAGCAGCCCCACGGGACAGGGGCTCAACTATGGCTACACCTTC. The full variable domain, completed using reference TRBV5-1 and TRBJ1-2, is KAGVTQTPRYLIKTRGQQVTLSCSPISGHRSVSWYQQTPGQGLQFLFEYFSETQRNKGNFPGRFSGRQFSNSRSEMNVSTLELGDSALYLCASSPTGQGLNYGYTFGSGTRLTVV.

V is TRBV4-1 and J is TRBJ2-7; D is uncertain. Germline loops: CDR1 MGHRA, CDR2 YSYEKL. This CDR3 is 15 amino acids long. The V and J ends lost 4 bases and 3 bases respectively, with 16 bases between them. CDR3 bases: TGCGCCAGCAGCCCCGACGACGAACGCTTCTACGAGCAGTACTTC. Residues: CASSPDDERFYEQYF.

On this clone itself: The junction departs from germline at one end; a sequencing error may be responsible. V gene TRBV6-1 combines with J gene TRBJ2-5, with D possibly being TRBD1 or TRBD2 (5 bases each). The germline gives CDR1 MNHNS, CDR2 SASEGT. The CDR3 runs 11 residues. The CDR3 coding sequence is TGTGCCAGCAGTGAAAACGGGGCCATACACTTC. It is translated as CASSENGAIHF.

This chain joins TRBV5-5 and TRBJ1-6; D is unresolved. Germline V gene sequence: CDR1 SGHKS, CDR2 YYEKEE (reference sequence). V lost 2 bases and J lost 4, with 22 bases in between. This CDR3 has 19 residues. This CDR3 is CASSLGPIGPVLYNSPLHF. The CDR3, as DNA: TGTGCCAGCAGCTTAGGTCCCATCGGCCCCGTCCTTTATAATTCACCCCTCCACTTT.

This clone was seen only once. The rearrangement links TRBV15 to TRBJ2-1, with 8 positions matching TRBD1. Germline CDR1 and CDR2: LNHNV and YYDKDF (reference sequence). Trimming at V came to 1 base and at J to 7 bases, leaving 6 bases not matched to a gene. This CDR3 is built from 15 residues. The CDR3 loop reads CATSRAGRGPNEQFF. The CDR3, as DNA: TGTGCCACCAGCAGAGCAGGCAGGGGGCCTAATGAGCAGTTCTTC.

V usage is TRBV6-5 and J usage is TRBJ2-7, with D tentatively TRBD1 or TRBD2 (5 bases each). Trimming stripped 2 bases from V and 5 bases from J, with 19 bases between. Germline CDR1 reads MNHEY; CDR2 reads SVGAGI. The CDR3 has 16 amino acids. CDR3: CASSYGLGRVRHEQYF. The DNA of the CDR3 is TGTGCCAGCAGTTACGGACTGGGCAGGGTTCGCCACGAGCAGTACTTC.

This clone is a singleton in its sample. This rearrangement joins TRBV7-9 to TRBJ1-1, with D hard to call. Trimming took off 7 bases at V and 3 bases at J, with 9 bases between the two ends. CDR3 length: 12 residues. CDR1 is SEHNR, CDR2 FQNEAQ, per germline (reference sequence). CDR3 sequence reads: CASTPRDTEAFF. CDR3 sequence (DNA): TGTGCCAGCACCCCGAGGGACACTGAAGCTTTCTTT.

V and J are TRBV5-1 and TRBJ1-3; weak D call: TRBD1 (5 bases). The CDR3 covers 13 residues. V lost 4 bases and J lost 1, with 6 bases in between. The germline V gene has CDR1 SGHRS and CDR2 YFSETQ. CDR3 amino acids: CASSEGSGNTIYF. CDR3 nucleotides: TGCGCCAGCAGCGAGGGGTCTGGAAACACCATATATTTT.

The chain joins TRBV7-9 to TRBJ2-7; 7 positions agree with TRBD1. After removal of 5 bases from V and 9 bases from J, the junction contained 10 bases not matched to a gene. Germline V CDR1 and CDR2: SEHNR, FQNEAQ (reference sequence). This CDR3 has 13 residues. The CDR3, as DNA: TGTGCCAGCAGCCCCGGGACAGTTCTCTGGCAGTACTTC. Translating gives CASSPGTVLWQYF.